This T cell receptor (beta chain) emerged from a study of cytomegalovirus exposure and HLA in healthy donors. Notes on the study in general: Cytomegalovirus status was reportedly diagnosed by the classifier with high sensitivity and specificity.

Each of the donors was a healthy bone marrow donor. Germline V CDR1 and CDR2: GTSNPN, SVGIG (reference sequence). The CDR3 has 14 residues. V was shortened by 4 bases and J by 7 bases, with 16 bases between the two germline ends. The primer mix had 60 Vbeta and 13 Jbeta primers. The repertoire was sequenced with immunoSEQ multiplex PCR; TCRdb's copy has only in-frame clones and lacks some. This sample has about 120,000 clones, with more than 65% found just once. About this clone: Its specificity is not known.

The V and J genes are TRBV30 and TRBJ1-4; D is undetermined. Sequencing input: PBMCs. The clonotype was recovered from a woman aged 25 to 39 in good health and CMV-seronegative. The CDR3 sequence is CAWKIPTVSEKLFF. The CDR3 coding sequence is TGTGCCTGGAAGATTCCTACGGTTAGTGAAAAACTGTTTTTT.